This T cell receptor (beta chain) was identified during a study of identifying expanded T cells in peripheral blood. Study findings and constraints: Clone count variance between approximately two-week samples rose with total template count. About 1.2 clones differed between technical replicates, versus around 16 and 19 over time.

No infections or other immune events were documented during collection. TCRdb's table, derived via immunoSEQ multiplex PCR, lists solely in-frame clones and lacks some. The profile shows about 89,000 clones, around 88% of them singletons. As concerns this clone: What it binds is unknown.

The origin of this receptor is a person aged 18 to 75 in good health. Sequencing was done on a sample of blood.

The CDR3 region has the DNA TGTGCCAGTTCTCGCACAGATACGCAGTATTTT. Amino acids: CASSRTDTQYF. V usage is TRBV7-9 and J usage is TRBJ2-3; D not certain. The CDR3 runs to 11 residues. CDR1 is SEHNR, CDR2 FQNEAQ, per germline (reference sequence). The V gene lost 9 bases and the J gene lost 1 base, with 5 bases spanning the gap.